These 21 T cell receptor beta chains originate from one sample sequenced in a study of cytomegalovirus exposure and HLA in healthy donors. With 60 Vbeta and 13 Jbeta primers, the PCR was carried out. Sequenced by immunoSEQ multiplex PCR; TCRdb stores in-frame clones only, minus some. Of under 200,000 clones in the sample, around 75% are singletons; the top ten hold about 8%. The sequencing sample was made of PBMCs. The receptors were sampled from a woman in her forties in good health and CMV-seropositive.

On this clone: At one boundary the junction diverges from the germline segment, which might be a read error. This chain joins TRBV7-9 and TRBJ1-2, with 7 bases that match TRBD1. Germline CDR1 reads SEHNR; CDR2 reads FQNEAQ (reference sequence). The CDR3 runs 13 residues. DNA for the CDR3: TGTTCCAGCAGCATAGGGACAGTCTATGGCTACACCTTC. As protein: CSSSIGTVYGYTF.

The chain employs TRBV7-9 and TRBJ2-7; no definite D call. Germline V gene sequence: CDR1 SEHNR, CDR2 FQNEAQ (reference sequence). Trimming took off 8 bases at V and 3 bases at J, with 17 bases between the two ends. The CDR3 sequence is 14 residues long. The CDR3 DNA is TGTGCCAGCGCTCTCATGAGGTCCGGCTACGAGCAGTACTTC. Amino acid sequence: CASALMRSGYEQYF. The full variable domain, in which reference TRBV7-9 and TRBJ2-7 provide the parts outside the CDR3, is DTGVSQNPRHKITKRGQNVTFRCDPISEHNRLYWYRQTLGQGPEFLTYFQNEAQLEKSRLLSDRFSAERPKGSFSTLEIQRTEQGDSAMYLCASALMRSGYEQYFGPGTRLTVT.

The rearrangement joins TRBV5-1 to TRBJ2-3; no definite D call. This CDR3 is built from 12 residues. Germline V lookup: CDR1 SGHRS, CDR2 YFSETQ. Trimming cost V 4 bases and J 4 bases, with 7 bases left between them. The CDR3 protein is CASSLNSDTQYF. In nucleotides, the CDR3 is TGCGCCAGCAGCCTAAACTCAGATACGCAGTATTTT.

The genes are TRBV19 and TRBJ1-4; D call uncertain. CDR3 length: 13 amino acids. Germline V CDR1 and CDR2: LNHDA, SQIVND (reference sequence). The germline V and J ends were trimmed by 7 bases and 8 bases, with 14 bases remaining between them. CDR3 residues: CASTPWAGEKLFF. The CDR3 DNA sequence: TGTGCCAGTACTCCGTGGGCGGGGGAAAAACTGTTTTTT.

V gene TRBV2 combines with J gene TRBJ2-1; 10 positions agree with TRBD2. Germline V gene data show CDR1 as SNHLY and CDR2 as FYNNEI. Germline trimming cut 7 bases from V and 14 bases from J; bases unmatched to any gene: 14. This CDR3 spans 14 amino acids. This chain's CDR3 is CASTAVAGGGDKFF. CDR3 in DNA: TGTGCCAGCACGGCGGTAGCGGGAGGAGGGGACAAGTTCTTC.

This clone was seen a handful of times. CDR3 amino acids: CAWSPFPDLTSGRWGQETQYF. DNA of the CDR3: TGTGCCTGGAGTCCATTTCCTGACCTGACTAGCGGGAGGTGGGGCCAAGAGACCCAGTACTTC. The rearrangement links TRBV30 to TRBJ2-5, with TRBD2 matching over 13 bases. Germline V gives CDR1 GTSNPN, CDR2 SVGIG (reference sequence). V gave up 2 bases and J gave up 1 base; unmatched junction bases: 19. The CDR3 totals 21 residues.

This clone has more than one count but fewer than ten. CDR3 residues: CASRSGTLYEQYF. The CDR3 DNA is TGTGCCAGCAGATCCGGGACTCTATACGAGCAGTACTTC. The genes are TRBV6-6 and TRBJ2-7; D is possibly TRBD2 (6 bases). Germline assignment: CDR1 MNHNY and CDR2 SVGAGI (reference sequence). V was clipped by 6 bases and J by 4 bases, with 13 bases between them. This CDR3 is built from 13 residues.

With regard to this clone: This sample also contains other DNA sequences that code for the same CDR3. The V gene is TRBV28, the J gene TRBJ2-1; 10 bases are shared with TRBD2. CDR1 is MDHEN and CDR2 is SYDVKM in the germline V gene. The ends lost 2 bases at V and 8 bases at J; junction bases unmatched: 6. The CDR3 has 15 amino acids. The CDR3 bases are TGTGCCAGCAGTTTACCCAGCGGGAGGGCCCATGAGCAGTTCTTC. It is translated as CASSLPSGRAHEQFF.

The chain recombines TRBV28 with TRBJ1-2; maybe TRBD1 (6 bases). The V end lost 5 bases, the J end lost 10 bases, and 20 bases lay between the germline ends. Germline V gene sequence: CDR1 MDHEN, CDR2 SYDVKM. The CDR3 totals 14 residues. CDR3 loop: CASSQLGARGNYTF. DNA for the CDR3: TGTGCCAGCAGTCAGCTGGGGGCGAGGGGGAACTACACCTTC.

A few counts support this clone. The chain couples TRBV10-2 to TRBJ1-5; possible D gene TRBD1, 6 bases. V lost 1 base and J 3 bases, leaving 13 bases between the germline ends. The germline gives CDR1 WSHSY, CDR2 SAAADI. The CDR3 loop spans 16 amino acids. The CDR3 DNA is TGCGCCAGCAGTGAGTTACAGGGACCGATCAATCAGCCCCAGCATTTT. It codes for CASSELQGPINQPQHF.

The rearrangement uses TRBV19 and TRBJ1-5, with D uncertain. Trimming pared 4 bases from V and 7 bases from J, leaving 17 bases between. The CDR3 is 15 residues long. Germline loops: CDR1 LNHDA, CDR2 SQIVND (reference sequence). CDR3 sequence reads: CASSNRATPGQPQHF. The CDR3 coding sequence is TGTGCCAGTAGTAACCGAGCCACCCCCGGGCAGCCCCAGCATTTT.

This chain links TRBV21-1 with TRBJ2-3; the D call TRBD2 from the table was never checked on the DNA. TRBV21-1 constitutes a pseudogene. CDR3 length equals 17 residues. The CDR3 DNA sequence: TGTGCCAGCAGCAAAGCCACTAGCGGGAGGGCACCGGATACGCAGTATTTT. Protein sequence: CASSKATSGRAPDTQYF.

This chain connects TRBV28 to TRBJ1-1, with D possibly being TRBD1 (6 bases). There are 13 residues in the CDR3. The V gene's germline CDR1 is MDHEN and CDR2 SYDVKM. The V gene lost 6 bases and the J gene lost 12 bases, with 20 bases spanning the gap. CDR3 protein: CASSRQAVKVTFF. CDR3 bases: TGTGCCAGCAGCCGACAGGCGGTGAAAGTGACTTTCTTT. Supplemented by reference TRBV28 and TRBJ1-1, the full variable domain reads DVKVTQSSRYLVKRTGEKVFLECVQDMDHENMFWYRQDPGLGLRLIYFSYDVKMKEKGDIPEGYSVSREKKERFSLILESASTNQTSMYLCASSRQAVKVTFFGQGTRLTVV.

Written as DNA, the CDR3 is TGTGCCAGCAGCGTAGACCCGGGAAACTATGGCTACACCTTC. Amino acids: CASSVDPGNYGYTF. The genes are TRBV9 and TRBJ1-2; D ambiguous. Trimming cost V 0 bases and J 2 bases, with 8 bases left between them. This CDR3 spans 14 amino acids. The germline gives CDR1 SGDLS, CDR2 YYNGEE.

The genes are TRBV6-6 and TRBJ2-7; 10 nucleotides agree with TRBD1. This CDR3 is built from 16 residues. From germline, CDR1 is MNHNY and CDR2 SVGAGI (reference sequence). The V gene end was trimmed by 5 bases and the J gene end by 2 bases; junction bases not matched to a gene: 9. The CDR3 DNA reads TGTGCCAGCAGTCCCCCGGGACAGGGGAGCGCCTACGAGCAGTACTTC. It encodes CASSPPGQGSAYEQYF.

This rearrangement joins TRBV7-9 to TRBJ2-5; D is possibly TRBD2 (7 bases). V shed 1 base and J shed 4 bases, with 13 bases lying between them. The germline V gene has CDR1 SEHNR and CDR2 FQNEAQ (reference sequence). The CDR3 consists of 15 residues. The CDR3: CASSLVGASGETQYF. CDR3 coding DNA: TGTGCCAGCAGCTTAGTGGGGGCTAGCGGAGAGACCCAGTACTTC.

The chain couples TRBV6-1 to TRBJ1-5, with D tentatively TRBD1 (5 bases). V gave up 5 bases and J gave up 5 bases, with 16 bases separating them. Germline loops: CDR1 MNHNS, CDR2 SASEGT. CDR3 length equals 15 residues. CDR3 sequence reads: CASSQTDRDYQPQHF. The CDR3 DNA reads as TGTGCCAGCAGTCAAACTGACAGAGACTATCAGCCCCAGCATTTT.

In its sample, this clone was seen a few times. The CDR3 protein is CASSSWTGGDTEAFF. CDR3 nucleotide sequence: TGTGCCAGCAGTTCTTGGACAGGAGGGGACACTGAAGCTTTCTTT. The rearrangement joins TRBV6-5 to TRBJ1-1; 7 bases are shared with TRBD1. The CDR3 is made up of 15 amino acids. Looked up from germline, CDR1 is MNHEY and CDR2 is SVGAGI. Losses at the gene ends were 4 bases for V and 3 bases for J; bases not matched to a gene: 8.

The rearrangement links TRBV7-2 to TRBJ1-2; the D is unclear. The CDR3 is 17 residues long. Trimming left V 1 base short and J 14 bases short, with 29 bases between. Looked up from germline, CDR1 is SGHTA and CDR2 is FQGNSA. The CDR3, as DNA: TGTGCCAGCAGCTTAGAGGATGGTGGGAGAGGTGCGTTGCTGGGGACCTTC. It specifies CASSLEDGGRGALLGTF. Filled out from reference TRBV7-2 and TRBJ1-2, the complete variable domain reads GAGVSQSPSNKVTEKGKDVELRCDPISGHTALYWYRQSLGQGLEFLIYFQGNSAPDKSGLPSDRFSAERTGGSVSTLTIQRTQQEDSAVYLCASSLEDGGRGALLGTFGSGTRLTVV.

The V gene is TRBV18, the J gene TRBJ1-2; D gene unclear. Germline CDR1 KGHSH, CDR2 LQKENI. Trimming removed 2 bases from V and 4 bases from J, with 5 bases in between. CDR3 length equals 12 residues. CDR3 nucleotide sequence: TGTGCCAGCTCACCAGAGTCCTATGGCTACACCTTC. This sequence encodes CASSPESYGYTF.

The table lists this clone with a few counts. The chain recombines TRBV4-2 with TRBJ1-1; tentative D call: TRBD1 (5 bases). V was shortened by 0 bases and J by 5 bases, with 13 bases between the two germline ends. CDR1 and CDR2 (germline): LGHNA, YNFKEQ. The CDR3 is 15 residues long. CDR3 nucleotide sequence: TGTGCCAGCAGCCAAGATGGACACTTGACTACTGAAGCTTTCTTT. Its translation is CASSQDGHLTTEAFF.